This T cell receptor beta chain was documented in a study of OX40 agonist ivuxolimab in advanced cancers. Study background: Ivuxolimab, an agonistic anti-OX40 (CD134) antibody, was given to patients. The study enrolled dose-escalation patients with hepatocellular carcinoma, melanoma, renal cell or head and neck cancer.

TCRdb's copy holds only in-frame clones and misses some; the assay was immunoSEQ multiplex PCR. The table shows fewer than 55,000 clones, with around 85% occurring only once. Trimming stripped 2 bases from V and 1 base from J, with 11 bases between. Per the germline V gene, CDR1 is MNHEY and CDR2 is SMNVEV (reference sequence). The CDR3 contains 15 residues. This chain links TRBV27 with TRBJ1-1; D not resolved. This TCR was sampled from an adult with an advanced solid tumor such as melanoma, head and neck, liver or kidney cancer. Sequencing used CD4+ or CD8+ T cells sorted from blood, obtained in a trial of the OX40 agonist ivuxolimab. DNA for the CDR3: TGTGCCAGCAGTTTAAGCGGGAAAGGGAACACTGAAGCTTTCTTT. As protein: CASSLSGKGNTEAFF.